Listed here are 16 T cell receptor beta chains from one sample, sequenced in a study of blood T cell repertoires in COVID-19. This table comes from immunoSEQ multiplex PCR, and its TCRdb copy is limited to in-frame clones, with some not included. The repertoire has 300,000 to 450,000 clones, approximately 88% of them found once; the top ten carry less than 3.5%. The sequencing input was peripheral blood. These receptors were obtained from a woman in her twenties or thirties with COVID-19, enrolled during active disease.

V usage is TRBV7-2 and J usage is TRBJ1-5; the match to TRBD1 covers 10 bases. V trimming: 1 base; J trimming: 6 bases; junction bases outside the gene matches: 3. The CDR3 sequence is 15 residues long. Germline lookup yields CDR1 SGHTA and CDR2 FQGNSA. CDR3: CASSLVGQGFQPQHF. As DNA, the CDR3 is TGTGCCAGCAGCTTAGTGGGACAGGGGTTTCAGCCCCAGCATTTT.

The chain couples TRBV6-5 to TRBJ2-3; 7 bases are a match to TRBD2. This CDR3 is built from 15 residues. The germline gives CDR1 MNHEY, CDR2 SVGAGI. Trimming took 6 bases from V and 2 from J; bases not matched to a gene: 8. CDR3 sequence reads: CASRRGSSNTDTQYF. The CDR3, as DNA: TGTGCCAGCAGGCGGGGGAGCAGTAACACAGATACGCAGTATTTT.

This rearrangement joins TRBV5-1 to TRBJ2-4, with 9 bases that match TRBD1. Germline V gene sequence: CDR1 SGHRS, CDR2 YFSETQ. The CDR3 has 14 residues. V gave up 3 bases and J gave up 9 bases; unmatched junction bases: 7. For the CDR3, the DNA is TGCGCCAGCAGCTCGAAGACAGGGGGAGGCATTCAGTACTTC. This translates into CASSSKTGGGIQYF.

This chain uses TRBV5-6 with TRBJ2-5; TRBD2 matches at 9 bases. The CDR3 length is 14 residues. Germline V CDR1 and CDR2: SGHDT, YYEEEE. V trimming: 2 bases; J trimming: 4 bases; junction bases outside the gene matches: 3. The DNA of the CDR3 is TGTGCCAGCAGCTTTGCGGGAGGGGGAGAGACCCAGTACTTC. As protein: CASSFAGGGETQYF.

The CDR3: CASRIRSDRDYGYTF. The CDR3 DNA sequence: TGTGCCAGCCGGATTCGTTCTGACAGGGACTATGGCTACACCTTC. This rearrangement joins TRBV6-4 to TRBJ1-2; 7 bases match TRBD1. Germline values: CDR1 MRHNA, CDR2 SNTAGT. V was pared by 8 bases and J by 3 bases, with 12 bases of the junction left unmatched. The CDR3 is 15 residues long.

CDR3 bases: TGTGCCAGCAGCCAAGGTTCTAGGGAGACCCAGTACTTC. As protein: CASSQGSRETQYF. The chain has TRBV3-1 (or the pseudogene TRBV3-2) and TRBJ2-5; D gene unclear. The CDR3 contains 13 residues. Germline CDR1 is LGHDT and CDR2 is YNNKEL (reference sequence). The germline V and J ends were trimmed by 1 base and 5 bases, with 8 bases remaining between them.

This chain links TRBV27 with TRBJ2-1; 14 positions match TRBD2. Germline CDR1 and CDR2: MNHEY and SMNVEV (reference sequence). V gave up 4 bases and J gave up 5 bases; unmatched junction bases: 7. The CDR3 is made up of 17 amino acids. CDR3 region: CASSSRGLAGAHNEQFF. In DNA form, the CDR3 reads TGTGCCAGCAGTTCCCGGGGACTAGCGGGAGCCCACAATGAGCAGTTCTTC.

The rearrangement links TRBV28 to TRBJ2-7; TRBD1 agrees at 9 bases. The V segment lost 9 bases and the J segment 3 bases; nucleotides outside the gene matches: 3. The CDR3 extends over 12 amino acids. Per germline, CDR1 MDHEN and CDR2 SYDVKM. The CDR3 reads CASGQGRYEQYF. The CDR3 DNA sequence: TGTGCCAGTGGACAGGGGCGCTACGAGCAGTACTTC. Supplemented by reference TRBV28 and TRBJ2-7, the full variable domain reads DVKVTQSSRYLVKRTGEKVFLECVQDMDHENMFWYRQDPGLGLRLIYFSYDVKMKEKGDIPEGYSVSREKKERFSLILESASTNQTSMYLCASGQGRYEQYFGPGTRLTVT.

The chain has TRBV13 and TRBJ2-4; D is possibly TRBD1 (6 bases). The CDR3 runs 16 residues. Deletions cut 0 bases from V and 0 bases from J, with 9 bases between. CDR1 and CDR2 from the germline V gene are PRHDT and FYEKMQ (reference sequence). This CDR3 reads CASSLGGHLAKNIQYF. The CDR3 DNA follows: TGTGCCAGCAGCTTAGGGGGACACCTAGCCAAAAACATTCAGTACTTC.

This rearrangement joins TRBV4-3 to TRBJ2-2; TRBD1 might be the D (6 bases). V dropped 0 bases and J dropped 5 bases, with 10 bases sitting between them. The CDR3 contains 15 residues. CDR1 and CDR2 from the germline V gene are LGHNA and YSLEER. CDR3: CASSQESRGTGELFF. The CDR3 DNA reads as TGCGCCAGCAGCCAAGAATCCAGGGGAACCGGGGAGCTGTTTTTT.

The CDR3 sequence is CASSFGQGAGTEAFF. In nucleotides, the CDR3 is TGTGCCAGCAGCTTTGGCCAGGGGGCGGGAACTGAAGCTTTCTTT. The chain has TRBV5-6 and TRBJ1-1, with 8 bases identical to TRBD1. V shed 2 bases and J 5 bases; nucleotides not matched to a gene: 8. This CDR3 spans 15 amino acids. CDR1 and CDR2 (germline): SGHDT, YYEEEE.

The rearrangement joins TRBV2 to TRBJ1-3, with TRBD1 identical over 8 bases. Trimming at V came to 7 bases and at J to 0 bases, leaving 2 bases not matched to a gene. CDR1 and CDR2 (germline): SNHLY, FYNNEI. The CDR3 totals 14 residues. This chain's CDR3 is CASTGGTSGNTIYF. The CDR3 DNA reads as TGTGCCAGCACAGGGGGCACCTCTGGAAACACCATATATTTT.

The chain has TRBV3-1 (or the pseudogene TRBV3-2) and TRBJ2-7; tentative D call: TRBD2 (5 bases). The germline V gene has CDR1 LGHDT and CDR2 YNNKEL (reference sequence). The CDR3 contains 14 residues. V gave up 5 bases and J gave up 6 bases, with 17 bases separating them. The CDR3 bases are TGTGCCAGCAGCAACCGTCGGGGTATAGGCGAGCAGTACTTC. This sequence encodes CASSNRRGIGEQYF.

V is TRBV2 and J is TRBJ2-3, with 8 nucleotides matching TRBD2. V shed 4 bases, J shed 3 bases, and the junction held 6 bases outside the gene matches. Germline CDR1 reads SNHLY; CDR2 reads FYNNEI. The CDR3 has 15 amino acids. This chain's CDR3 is CASSGQRGSTDTQYF. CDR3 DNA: TGTGCCAGCAGTGGTCAGCGGGGGTCGACAGATACGCAGTATTTT.

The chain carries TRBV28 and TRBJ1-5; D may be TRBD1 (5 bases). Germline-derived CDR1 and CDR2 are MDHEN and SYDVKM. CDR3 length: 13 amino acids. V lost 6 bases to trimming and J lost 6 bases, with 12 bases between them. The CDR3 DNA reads TGTGCCAGCAGGCAGGGTCTTGGTCAGCCCCAGCATTTT. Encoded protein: CASRQGLGQPQHF.

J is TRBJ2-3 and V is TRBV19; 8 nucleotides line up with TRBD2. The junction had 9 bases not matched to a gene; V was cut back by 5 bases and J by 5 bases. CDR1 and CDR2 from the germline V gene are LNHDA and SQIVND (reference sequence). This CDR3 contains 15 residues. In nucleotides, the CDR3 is TGTGCCAGTAGTCTGCGGGGGGCCTTACAAGATACGCAGTATTTT. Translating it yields CASSLRGALQDTQYF.